What follows are 32 T cell receptor beta chains derived from one specimen sequenced in a study of blood T cell repertoires in COVID-19. TCRdb's table, derived via immunoSEQ multiplex PCR, lists solely in-frame clones and lacks some. The sample lists approximately 350,000 clones; approximately 89% were seen once. Sequenced input: peripheral blood. These receptors were obtained from a woman aged 18-29 years who had recovered from COVID-19.

This chain connects TRBV19 to TRBJ1-2; D is ambiguous. This CDR3 is built from 14 residues. Germline CDR1 is LNHDA and CDR2 is SQIVND (reference sequence). The V and J ends lost 6 bases and 1 base respectively, with 12 bases between them. CDR3 protein: CASRPRVFNYGYTF. The CDR3 DNA reads TGTGCCAGTAGGCCGAGGGTCTTTAACTATGGCTACACCTTC.

The rearrangement joins TRBV19 to TRBJ2-5; 7 bases fit TRBD2. The CDR3 is 13 residues long. The germline V gene has CDR1 LNHDA and CDR2 SQIVND (reference sequence). V was pared by 6 bases and J by 5 bases, with 6 bases of the junction left unmatched. CDR3 loop: CASSLPGGETQYF. CDR3 in DNA: TGTGCCAGTAGCCTCCCGGGGGGTGAGACCCAGTACTTC.

V and J are TRBV30 and TRBJ2-1; 8 nucleotides match TRBD1. V lost 1 base, J lost 4 bases, and 9 bases stayed unmatched. This CDR3 has 16 residues. The germline V gene encodes CDR1 GTSNPN and CDR2 SVGIG (reference sequence). CDR3 DNA: TGTGCCTGGAGTGGCTTAGGACAGGGATTGTACAATGAGCAGTTCTTC. Its protein is CAWSGLGQGLYNEQFF.

This chain connects TRBV29-1 to TRBJ2-5, with TRBD1 as a possible D gene (5 bases). Per the germline V gene, CDR1 is SQVTM and CDR2 is ANQGSEA. CDR3 length: 14 amino acids. Trimming left V 0 bases short and J 5 bases short, with 13 bases between. This CDR3 is CSVEDHLKGETQYF. CDR3 bases: TGCAGCGTTGAAGATCACCTAAAGGGGGAGACCCAGTACTTC. The entire variable domain, with the rest obtained from reference TRBV29-1 and TRBJ2-5, is as follows: SAVISQKPSRDICQRGTSLTIQCQVDSQVTMMFWYRQQPGQSLTLIATANQGSEATYESGFVIDKFPISRPNLTFSTLTVSNMSPEDSSIYLCSVEDHLKGETQYFGPGTRLLVL.

The sample holds a few counts of this clone. The CDR3 here is CASSLVQYNEQFF. CDR3 nucleotides: TGTGCCAGCAGCTTAGTCCAATACAATGAGCAGTTCTTC. The chain carries TRBV7-2 and TRBJ2-1; D is unclear. This CDR3 comprises 13 residues. CDR1 SGHTA and CDR2 FQGNSA come from the germline V gene. Trimming took 1 base from V and 4 from J, leaving 5 bases between them.

The V call is TRBV11-3, the J call TRBJ2-3, with 11 bases identical to TRBD1. J lost 7 bases, V lost 4 bases, and 4 bases had no gene match. Germline assignment: CDR1 SGHNT and CDR2 YENEEA. This CDR3 region has 14 residues. CDR3 bases: TGTGCCAGCAGCTCGGACAGGGGGCTGAATACGCAGTATTTT. It translates to CASSSDRGLNTQYF. Together with reference TRBV11-3 and TRBJ2-3, the CDR3 gives the full variable domain: EAGVVQSPRYKIIEKKQPVAFWCNPISGHNTLYWYLQNLGQGPELLIRYENEEAVDDSQLPKDRFSAERLKGVDSTLKIQPAELGDSAVYLCASSSDRGLNTQYFGPGTRLTVL.

The J gene is TRBJ1-1, the V gene TRBV19, with no clear D. Trimming left V 4 bases short and J 3 bases short, with 12 bases between. Looked up from germline, CDR1 is LNHDA and CDR2 is SQIVND (reference sequence). The CDR3 loop spans 14 amino acids. The CDR3 bases are TGTGCCAGTAGTACCTATTCGGGTGACACTGAAGCTTTCTTT. This gives the protein CASSTYSGDTEAFF.

This clone was picked up one time. This rearrangement joins TRBV6-6 to TRBJ2-7, with TRBD1 matching 7 bases. The CDR3 runs to 14 residues. V shed 5 bases, J shed 2 bases, and the junction held 6 bases outside the gene matches. The germline gives CDR1 MNHNY, CDR2 SVGAGI (reference sequence). The CDR3 loop reads CASSNRDRAYEQYV. Written as DNA, the CDR3 is TGTGCCAGCAGTAACCGGGACAGAGCCTACGAGCAGTACGTC.

This clone was detected only once. The chain links TRBV14 to TRBJ1-1; possibly TRBD1 for D (6 bases). V lost 4 bases, J lost 8 bases, and 17 bases lay in between. The CDR3 is 14 amino acids. CDR1 is SGHDN, CDR2 FVKESK, per germline. The CDR3 nucleotides read TGTGCCAGCAGCCGCGGGGGCGCACTGCTAGAAGCTTTCTTT. It yields the protein CASSRGGALLEAFF.

The chain carries TRBV4-3 and TRBJ2-6; D gene ambiguous. Trimming took 3 bases from V and 0 from J, leaving 6 bases between them. The CDR3 spans 15 residues. Germline loops: CDR1 LGHNA, CDR2 YSLEER. CDR3 residues: CASSQGPSGANVLTF. The CDR3 DNA follows: TGCGCCAGCAGCCAGGGCCCCTCTGGGGCCAACGTCCTGACTTTC.

The chain carries TRBV18 and TRBJ2-6; 8 bases are shared with TRBD1. The germline V gene has CDR1 KGHSH and CDR2 LQKENI. Losses at the gene ends were 3 bases for V and 0 bases for J; bases not matched to a gene: 4. This CDR3 is 17 amino acids long. The CDR3 loop is CASSPQGASSGANVLTF. As DNA, the CDR3 is TGTGCCAGCTCACCTCAGGGGGCCAGCTCTGGGGCCAACGTCCTGACTTTC.

J is TRBJ2-2 and V is TRBV9, with a tentative D call TRBD2 (6 bases). Germline CDR1 and CDR2: SGDLS and YYNGEE. This CDR3 is built from 16 residues. V was cut by 3 bases and J by 6 bases, with 18 bases left in between. Written as DNA, the CDR3 is TGTGCCAGCAGCGGGCCGGGAGAAGGGGCCCCCGGGGAGCTGTTTTTT. This encodes CASSGPGEGAPGELFF.

This clone was counted a single time. V usage is TRBV7-8 and J usage is TRBJ2-7; D might be TRBD2 (6 bases). The CDR3 has 14 residues. Germline loops: CDR1 SGHVS, CDR2 FQNEAQ. V was pared by 5 bases and J by 3 bases, with 14 bases between. Written as DNA, the CDR3 is TGTGCCAGCAGCCATCGGGACTTGATCTACGAGCAGTACGTC. Its protein is CASSHRDLIYEQYV.

The rearrangement links TRBV20-1 to TRBJ2-7; maybe TRBD1 (5 bases). In germline, CDR1 is DFQATT, CDR2 SNEGSKA (reference sequence). The V gene lost 7 bases and the J gene lost 4 bases, with 11 bases spanning the gap. This CDR3 region has 11 residues. The DNA for the CDR3 is TGCAGTGTTAACAGGTTGTACGAGCAGTACGTC. Its translation is CSVNRLYEQYV.

This rearrangement joins TRBV6-2 or TRBV6-3 to TRBJ2-3; possible D gene TRBD2, 5 bases. The ends were cut back, 6 bases at V and 4 bases at J, with 20 bases in the middle. CDR3 size: 16 residues. Germline CDR1 reads MNHEY; CDR2 reads SVGEGT. The CDR3 sequence is CASSSRIGIGADTQYF. In DNA, the CDR3 is TGTGCCAGCAGCTCCCGGATCGGGATAGGAGCAGATACGCAGTATTTT.

The chain is built from TRBV18 and TRBJ2-1, with 9 nucleotides matching TRBD2. Germline V gene lookup returns CDR1 KGHSH and CDR2 LQKENI. The CDR3 length is 15 residues. Trimming cost V 4 bases and J 4 bases; bases outside gene matches: 5. CDR3 sequence: CASSQTSGRYNEQFF. The CDR3 DNA is TGTGCCAGCTCACAGACTAGCGGACGATACAATGAGCAGTTCTTC.

CDR3 loop: CASSYSSTGQGVLETQYF. Written as DNA, the CDR3 is TGTGCCAGCAGTTACTCGAGTACGGGACAGGGGGTTTTAGAGACCCAGTACTTC. V usage is TRBV6-2 or TRBV6-3 and J usage is TRBJ2-5; TRBD1 aligns across 11 bases. V shed 0 bases and J 4 bases; nucleotides not matched to a gene: 10. Germline values: CDR1 MNHEY, CDR2 SVGEGT. CDR3 length: 18 residues.

CDR3 in DNA: TGTGCCAGCAGCCCCCGACAGGCCACTGAAGCTTTCTTT. The encoded protein is CASSPRQATEAFF. The V gene is TRBV7-9, the J gene TRBJ1-1; TRBD1 might be the D (6 bases). V gave up 5 bases and J gave up 4 bases, with 11 bases separating them. The V gene's germline CDR1 is SEHNR and CDR2 FQNEAQ (reference sequence). The CDR3 length is 13 residues.

V gene TRBV11-2 combines with J gene TRBJ1-4, with D possibly TRBD1 on 6 matching bases. CDR3 size: 15 residues. Per the germline V gene, CDR1 is SGHAT and CDR2 is FQNNGV. Deletions cut 6 bases from V and 2 bases from J, with 13 bases between. The CDR3 is CASRRGGSTNEKLFF. CDR3 bases: TGTGCCAGCAGACGCGGGGGCTCGACTAATGAAAAACTGTTTTTT.

This rearrangement joins TRBV4-1 to TRBJ2-7; D ambiguous. The CDR3 is 13 amino acids. Germline V lookup: CDR1 MGHRA, CDR2 YSYEKL. V was cut by 1 base and J by 3 bases, with 7 bases left in between. The CDR3 region has the DNA TGCGCCAGCAGCCAAGGGGCCAACTACGAGCAGTACGTC. Its protein is CASSQGANYEQYV.

This chain joins TRBV6-6 and TRBJ1-1; the D is unclear. There are 13 residues in the CDR3. Per the germline V gene, CDR1 is MNHNY and CDR2 is SVGAGI (reference sequence). The V end lost 2 bases, the J end lost 5 bases, and 9 bases lay between the germline ends. The CDR3 loop reads CASSYPRNTEAFF. The CDR3 region has the DNA TGTGCCAGCAGTTACCCCAGGAATACTGAAGCTTTCTTT.

The V call is TRBV11-2, the J call TRBJ2-1; D is possibly TRBD1 (6 bases). Germline assignment: CDR1 SGHAT and CDR2 FQNNGV. This CDR3 is 16 amino acids long. V gave up 2 bases and J gave up 7 bases, with 18 bases separating them. The CDR3, as DNA: TGTGCCAGCAGCTTACCCGGGACATTTTTTGGTAATGAGCAGTTCTTC. This sequence encodes CASSLPGTFFGNEQFF.

V is TRBV9 and J is TRBJ2-5; 13 bases line up with TRBD2. Germline V gene sequence: CDR1 SGDLS, CDR2 YYNGEE. J gave up 4 bases and V 3 bases, and 12 bases lay outside the gene matches. The length of the CDR3 is 18 residues. The CDR3 is CASSGWAWTSGSGETQYF. The CDR3 DNA follows: TGTGCCAGCAGCGGATGGGCCTGGACTAGCGGGAGTGGAGAGACCCAGTACTTC.

This clone was detected many times. The chain has TRBV6-2 or TRBV6-3 and TRBJ2-7; 12 bases are shared with TRBD2. The V gene's germline CDR1 is MNHEY and CDR2 SVGEGT. The length of the CDR3 is 13 residues. Trimming at V came to 2 bases and at J to 7 bases, leaving 0 bases not matched to a gene. The CDR3 DNA is TGTGCCAGCAGTTACGGACTAGCGGGGGAGCAGTACGTC. Residues: CASSYGLAGEQYV.

The rearrangement links TRBV28 to TRBJ2-7; D might be TRBD2 (7 bases). Germline V lookup: CDR1 MDHEN, CDR2 SYDVKM. V was shortened by 4 bases and J by 9 bases, with 13 bases between the two germline ends. The CDR3 covers 12 residues. CDR3 loop: CASSSYREGQYV. The CDR3 nucleotides read TGTGCCAGCAGTTCATACAGGGAGGGGCAGTACGTC.

The chain uses TRBV18 and TRBJ1-2, with D hard to call. V dropped 6 bases and J dropped 3 bases, with 17 bases sitting between them. This CDR3 is built from 15 residues. Germline CDR1 KGHSH, CDR2 LQKENI. The CDR3 DNA reads TGTGCCAGCTCCCCTGAAGTCGAGGCCGACTATGGCTACACCTTC. Residues: CASSPEVEADYGYTF.

The gene calls are TRBV9 and TRBJ1-3; D perhaps matches TRBD1 (5 bases). V was shortened by 2 bases and J by 0 bases, with 9 bases between the two germline ends. The CDR3 runs 15 residues. Germline loops: CDR1 SGDLS, CDR2 YYNGEE. The CDR3 DNA is TGTGCCAGCAGCGTCGGGGGAAACTCTGGAAACACCATATATTTT. It is translated as CASSVGGNSGNTIYF.

The chain combines TRBV4-1 with TRBJ2-1; D might be TRBD2 (6 bases). Germline V CDR1 and CDR2: MGHRA, YSYEKL. The CDR3 is made up of 16 amino acids. The V end lost 0 bases, the J end lost 9 bases, and 18 bases lay between the germline ends. CDR3 nucleotide sequence: TGCGCCAGCAGCCAAGACTTGGGGGAGGCCTTCCCTGAGCAGTTCTTC. Its translation: CASSQDLGEAFPEQFF.

This clone showed up just once. This chain links TRBV29-1 with TRBJ2-3; TRBD1 is a possible D gene (7 bases). Germline-derived CDR1 and CDR2 are SQVTM and ANQGSEA. CDR3 size: 15 residues. V lost 3 bases, J lost 0 bases, and 13 bases lay in between. The CDR3 nucleotides read TGCAGCGTTGATGGAGGGACAGAAAGCACAGATACGCAGTATTTT. It is translated as CSVDGGTESTDTQYF.

The chain couples TRBV6-5 to TRBJ2-1, with unresolved D. V dropped 6 bases and J dropped 5 bases, with 17 bases sitting between them. The CDR3 has 15 amino acids. Germline CDR1 reads MNHEY; CDR2 reads SVGAGI. The DNA for the CDR3 is TGTGCCAGCAGCCGTTCGGCCAGCGCCAACAATGAGCAGTTCTTC. Translation: CASSRSASANNEQFF.

J is TRBJ2-3 and V is TRBV2, with 7 bases fitting TRBD2. The germline CDR1 and CDR2 sequences are SNHLY and FYNNEI. V was clipped by 6 bases and J by 1 base; unmatched bases: 7. The CDR3 is 15 amino acids. CDR3 nucleotides: TGTGCCAGCAGGATTGGGCTAGCGGGCACAGATACGCAGTATTTT. Translated: CASRIGLAGTDTQYF.

The table lists this clone with a count of one. The V call is TRBV27, the J call TRBJ2-7; 8 bases line up with TRBD1. This CDR3 is 13 amino acids long. CDR1 and CDR2 from the germline V gene are MNHEY and SMNVEV (reference sequence). V lost 5 bases, J lost 0 bases, and 0 bases stayed unmatched. The CDR3 DNA follows: TGTGCCAGCAGTGGACAGGGCTCCTACGAGCAGTACGTC. It is translated as CASSGQGSYEQYV.